A single sample is the source of the 13 T cell receptor beta chains below, sequenced in a study of Ad26.COV2.S vaccination and SARS-CoV-2 variants. Sample treatment: approximately 18 received Ad26.COV2.S at low or high dose, single or two shots; roughly 5 received placebo; per-sample allocation not given. The samples were gathered on day 63 after the first injection of vaccine or placebo. Method: immunoSEQ multiplex PCR; TCRdb's copy keeps in-frame clones and lacks some. The sample gives around 300,000 clones, about 87% of which show up once; around 6.4% is in the top ten. The source was peripheral blood, collected in a trial of Ad26.COV2.S vaccine versus placebo. All receptors derive from a person between 18 and 60 years old who received the Ad26.COV2.S COVID-19 vaccine or a placebo.

The V and J genes are TRBV20-1 and TRBJ2-5; D uncertain. Trimming stripped 7 bases from V and 5 bases from J, with 26 bases between. Per germline, CDR1 DFQATT and CDR2 SNEGSKA (reference sequence). The CDR3 runs to 16 residues. The CDR3 loop is CSDSDSKRVFLETQYF. CDR3 DNA: TGCAGTGATAGTGACTCCAAAAGGGTTTTTCTGGAGACCCAGTACTTC.

This clone was picked up one time. V and J are TRBV19 and TRBJ2-5; TRBD1 aligns across 7 bases. The ends lost 3 bases at V and 2 bases at J; junction bases unmatched: 9. Germline V gene sequence: CDR1 LNHDA, CDR2 SQIVND (reference sequence). The CDR3 is made up of 16 amino acids. The CDR3 nucleotides read TGTGCCAGTAGTATGCTGAGTCAGGGGGTACAAGAGACCCAGTACTTC. This encodes CASSMLSQGVQETQYF.

The V gene is TRBV30, the J gene TRBJ1-5, with D unresolved. V dropped 2 bases and J dropped 3 bases, with 11 bases sitting between them. Germline V gene lookup returns CDR1 GTSNPN and CDR2 SVGIG (reference sequence). CDR3 size: 14 residues. DNA for the CDR3: TGTGCCTGGAGTCCCCTAGGGATCAATCAGCCCCAGCATTTT. Translating gives CAWSPLGINQPQHF. The complete variable domain, with remaining parts taken from reference TRBV30 and TRBJ1-5, reads SQTIHQWPATLVQPVGSPLSLECTVEGTSNPNLYWYRQAAGRGLQLLFYSVGIGQISSEVPQNLSASRPQDRQFILSSKKLLLSDSGFYLCAWSPLGINQPQHFGDGTRLSIL.

The CDR3 loop is CASSSRDLWFF. CDR3 nucleotides: TGCGCCAGCAGCTCCCGGGACCTATGGTTTTTT. This chain connects TRBV4-1 to TRBJ1-4; D may be TRBD1 (5 bases). Germline V lookup: CDR1 MGHRA, CDR2 YSYEKL. Trimming took 5 bases from V and 16 from J, leaving 14 bases between them. The CDR3 contains 11 residues.

The CDR3 sequence is CASSPWTVQGDSGNTIYF. The CDR3 DNA is TGTGCCAGCTCACCATGGACAGTTCAAGGGGACTCTGGAAACACCATATATTTT. The chain is built from TRBV18 and TRBJ1-3; a weak D match, TRBD1 (6 bases). The CDR3 totals 18 residues. Germline CDR1 and CDR2: KGHSH and LQKENI. V shed 2 bases and J shed 0 bases, with 17 bases lying between them.

The rearrangement joins TRBV27 to TRBJ1-1; maybe TRBD1 (5 bases). The CDR3 loop spans 13 amino acids. Germline CDR1 and CDR2: MNHEY and SMNVEV (reference sequence). Trimming pared 4 bases from V and 6 bases from J, leaving 12 bases between. The CDR3 region is CASSWTPLAEAFF. CDR3 in DNA: TGTGCCAGCAGTTGGACACCGCTTGCTGAAGCTTTCTTT.

The genes are TRBV12-3 or TRBV12-4 and TRBJ2-1; D ambiguous. The V end was cut by 8 bases, the J end by 0 bases, with 5 bases between. The CDR3 runs to 12 residues. CDR3 in DNA: TGTGCCAGCCAGATCTCCTACAATGAGCAGTTCTTC. Translating it yields CASQISYNEQFF.

This clone was seen a single time. The rearrangement uses TRBV15 and TRBJ1-6; TRBD1 is a possible D gene (6 bases). CDR1 is LNHNV, CDR2 YYDKDF, per germline (reference sequence). V lost 1 base and J lost 7, with 14 bases in between. This CDR3 is 16 amino acids long. DNA for the CDR3: TGTGCCACCAGCAGAGGCCTTGGGACAAGCAATTCACCCCTCCACTTT. Translated: CATSRGLGTSNSPLHF.

CDR3 DNA sequence: TGTGCCTGGACCCCGGGGAAGAACACCGGGGAGCTGTTTTTT. Residues: CAWTPGKNTGELFF. The genes are TRBV30 and TRBJ2-2; tentative D call: TRBD2 (5 bases). V was cut by 4 bases and J by 1 base, with 10 bases left in between. This CDR3 spans 14 amino acids. Per germline, CDR1 GTSNPN and CDR2 SVGIG (reference sequence). Full variable domain (remainder filled in from reference TRBV30 and TRBJ2-2): SQTIHQWPATLVQPVGSPLSLECTVEGTSNPNLYWYRQAAGRGLQLLFYSVGIGQISSEVPQNLSASRPQDRQFILSSKKLLLSDSGFYLCAWTPGKNTGELFFGEGSRLTVL.

The chain is built from TRBV7-9 and TRBJ1-5; D unresolved. CDR3 size: 12 residues. Trimming removed 1 base from V and 9 bases from J, with 7 bases in between. CDR1 is SEHNR, CDR2 FQNEAQ, per germline (reference sequence). The CDR3 DNA is TGTGCCAGCAGCTTAGGAATAGCGCCCCAGCATTTT. Protein product: CASSLGIAPQHF.

The chain uses TRBV5-1 and TRBJ2-7; 7 bases agree with TRBD1. Germline V gene lookup returns CDR1 SGHRS and CDR2 YFSETQ. This CDR3 region has 14 residues. J gave up 7 bases and V 1 base, and 8 bases lay outside the gene matches. The CDR3 DNA follows: TGCGCCAGCAGCTTGCCCAGACAGGGTCGGGAGCAGTACTTC. As protein: CASSLPRQGREQYF.

The chain carries TRBV9 and TRBJ1-1, with D unclear. Trimming took 0 bases from V and 3 from J, leaving 12 bases between them. Germline CDR1 and CDR2: SGDLS and YYNGEE. The CDR3 has 15 residues. The CDR3: CASSVGHTVDTEAFF. CDR3 nucleotide sequence: TGTGCCAGCAGCGTAGGGCACACAGTGGACACTGAAGCTTTCTTT.

The rearrangement joins TRBV28 to TRBJ2-5; D uncertain. V lost 7 bases and J 4 bases, leaving 7 bases between the germline ends. This CDR3 comprises 11 residues. Germline assignment: CDR1 MDHEN and CDR2 SYDVKM. CDR3 sequence: CASTIRETQYF. CDR3 DNA: TGTGCCAGCACTATTAGAGAGACCCAGTACTTC.